The clone carrying this T cell receptor beta chain was seen more than once but under ten times. The target antigen is unknown. The data derive from a study of cytomegalovirus exposure and HLA in healthy donors. The study ran its PCR with 60 Vbeta and 13 Jbeta primers. How the authors handled the data: In a later analysis, some 11 million of approximately 80 million unique beta chains occurred in at least two donors. Only in-frame clones appear in the TCRdb table, and some are missing; sequencing was by immunoSEQ multiplex PCR. That table supplies the V and J calls and clone size; D and trimming were determined from the DNA. The table includes about 120,000 clones, approximately 87% detected once. Whole-study findings and limits: The listing of 150 to 200 TCR beta chains classed them as cytomegalovirus-associated.

The CDR3 consists of 13 residues. Trimming left V 0 bases short and J 6 bases short, with 6 bases between. CDR1 is MNHEY and CDR2 is SVGAGI in the germline V gene. The receptor was isolated from a man in his late teens or twenties in good health and CMV-seropositive. The sample consisted of PBMCs. The V call is TRBV6-5, the J call TRBJ1-5; D remains unclear. The chain's CDR3 is CASSYSAFQPQHF. The CDR3, as DNA: TGTGCCAGCAGTTACTCAGCGTTTCAGCCCCAGCATTTT.